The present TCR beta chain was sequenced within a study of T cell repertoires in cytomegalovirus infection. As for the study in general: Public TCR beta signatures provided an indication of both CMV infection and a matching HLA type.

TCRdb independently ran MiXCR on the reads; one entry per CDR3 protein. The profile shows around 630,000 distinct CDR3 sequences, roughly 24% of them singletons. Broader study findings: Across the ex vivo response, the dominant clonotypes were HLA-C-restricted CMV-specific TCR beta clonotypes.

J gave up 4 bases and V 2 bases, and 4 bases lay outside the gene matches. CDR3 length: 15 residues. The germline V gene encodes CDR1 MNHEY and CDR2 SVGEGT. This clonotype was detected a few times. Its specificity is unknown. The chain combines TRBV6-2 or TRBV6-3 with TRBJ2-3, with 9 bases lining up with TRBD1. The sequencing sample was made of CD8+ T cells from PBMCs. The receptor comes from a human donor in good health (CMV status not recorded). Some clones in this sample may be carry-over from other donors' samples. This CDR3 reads CASSYGDRAADTQYF. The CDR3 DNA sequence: TGTGCCAGCAGTTACGGGGACAGGGCGGCAGATACGCAGTATTTT.